The rows below give T cell receptor beta chains drawn from one sample of a study of T cell repertoires in cytomegalovirus infection. In TCRdb, the reads were re-called with MiXCR into one record per CDR3 protein. This table holds about 360,000 distinct CDR3 sequences, 15% to 20% found once. Sample: PBMCs. The receptors were gathered from a human donor in good health (CMV status not recorded). Some clones in this sample may be carry-over from other donors' samples. Both conserved end residues are part of each CDR3. A D gene is named only where the DNA matches it firmly. Clone size is stated in some rows and not others, as once, few, many or a class when expanded.

cdr3_aa	cdr3_nt	cdr3_length	v_call	clone_size	d_call	j_call
CASSLARPAGGYGYTF	TGTGCCAGCAGCTTAGCCAGGCCCGCGGGGGGATATGGCTACACCTTC	16	TRBV7-2	many	NA	TRBJ1-2
CASSFRGAANEKLFF	TGTGCCAGCAGCTTCCGGGGGGCCGCTAATGAAAAACTGTTTTTT	15	TRBV7-8	many	NA	TRBJ1-4
CASSEDSHNEQFF	TGTGCCAGCAGTGAGGACAGTCACAATGAGCAGTTCTTC	13	TRBV2	few	NA	TRBJ2-1
CASSPGQGRGNGYTF	TGTGCCAGCAGCCCGGGACAGGGAAGGGGGAATGGCTACACCTTC	15	TRBV7-9	many	TRBD1	TRBJ1-2
CASSFSGGATGELFF	TGTGCCAGCAGCTTCAGCGGGGGGGCCACCGGGGAGCTGTTTTTT	15	TRBV7-2	NA	TRBD2	TRBJ2-2
CASRGDLHRAYEQYF	TGCGCCAGCAGAGGAGACCTCCACCGGGCTTACGAGCAGTACTTC	15	TRBV10-2	NA	NA	TRBJ2-7
CASSAGLAGGSEQFF	TGTGCCAGCTCCGCAGGACTAGCGGGAGGGAGTGAGCAGTTCTTC	15	TRBV18	few	TRBD2	TRBJ2-1
CAISVASGVTDTQYF	TGTGCCATCAGTGTGGCTAGCGGGGTAACAGATACGCAGTATTTT	15	TRBV10-3	few	TRBD2	TRBJ2-3
CASSFRGGTYNSPLHF	TGTGCCAGCAGCTTTCGAGGGGGCACCTATAATTCACCCCTCCACTTT	16	TRBV7-2	many	TRBD1	TRBJ1-6
CASSLDWGPPSSYNEQFF	TGTGCCAGCAGCTTGGATTGGGGTCCCCCAAGCTCCTACAATGAGCAGTTCTTC	18	TRBV5-4	many	NA	TRBJ2-1
CATSPPTGFYNEQFF	TGTGCCACCAGCCCCCCGACAGGATTCTACAATGAGCAGTTCTTC	15	TRBV15	few	NA	TRBJ2-1
CASSLATGTQYF	TGTGCCAGCAGCTTAGCAACAGGGACCCAGTACTTC	12	TRBV7-2	many	NA	TRBJ2-5
CASRISGLYEQYF	TGTGCCAGCAGAATTAGCGGCCTCTACGAGCAGTACTTC	13	TRBV7-8	few	NA	TRBJ2-7
CASRLGTGALDYNEQFF	TGTGCCAGCAGGTTAGGGACAGGGGCCCTAGACTACAATGAGCAGTTCTTC	17	TRBV5-4	many	TRBD1	TRBJ2-1
CASSSGYPPSNIFEQYF	TGTGCCAGCAGTTCGGGATATCCTCCTTCTAATATCTTCGAGCAGTACTTC	17	TRBV27	few	NA	TRBJ2-7
CASSFRAPASNQPQHF	TGTGCCAGCAGTTTTAGGGCTCCCGCGAGCAATCAGCCCCAGCATTTT	16	TRBV28	NA	NA	TRBJ1-5
CASSSSQVGPGTEAFF	TGTGCCAGCAGCTCGTCACAAGTTGGGCCAGGGACTGAAGCTTTCTTT	16	TRBV7-8	many	NA	TRBJ1-1
CASSPLRGSSNEQFF	TGTGCCAGCAGCCCGCTAAGGGGGTCGAGCAATGAGCAGTTCTTC	15	TRBV6-4	NA	NA	TRBJ2-1
CASRITSTDTQYF	TGTGCCAGCAGAATTACTAGCACAGATACGCAGTATTTT	13	TRBV27	NA	NA	TRBJ2-3
CASSRSSGSYNEQFF	TGTGCCAGCAGCAGGTCTAGCGGGAGCTACAATGAGCAGTTCTTC	15	TRBV11-2	few	TRBD2	TRBJ2-1
CASSLRPSTNYGYTF	TGTGCCAGCAGCTTACGGCCCAGTACTAACTATGGCTACACCTTC	15	TRBV7-2	many	NA	TRBJ1-2
CSGIRLARHNEQFF	TGCAGCGGGATACGACTAGCCAGGCACAATGAGCAGTTCTTC	14	TRBV29-1	NA	TRBD2	TRBJ2-1
CASSWKDRGLAESPLHF	TGTGCCAGCAGTTGGAAGGACAGGGGTTTGGCGGAATCACCCCTCCACTTT	17	TRBV7-9	many	TRBD1	TRBJ1-6
CASTPQPGYTEAFF	TGTGCCAGCACCCCACAACCAGGGTACACTGAAGCTTTCTTT	14	TRBV6-1	NA	NA	TRBJ1-1
CASSENLNTEAFF	TGTGCCAGCAGTGAAAACCTCAACACTGAAGCTTTCTTT	13	TRBV2	NA	NA	TRBJ1-1
CASSDPQGGLYEQYF	TGTGCCAGCAGTGATCCGCAGGGGGGGCTGTACGAGCAGTACTTC	15	TRBV2	NA	NA	TRBJ2-7
CASSPRDRASQETQYF	TGTGCCAGCAGCCCTCGAGACAGGGCTTCCCAAGAGACCCAGTACTTC	16	TRBV9	NA	TRBD1	TRBJ2-5
CASSLGDEREQFF	TGTGCCAGCAGCTTGGGGGACGAGCGTGAGCAGTTCTTC	13	TRBV5-4	NA	NA	TRBJ2-1
CASSYSSGGYNEQFF	TGTGCCAGCAGTTACTCCTCGGGAGGGTACAATGAGCAGTTCTTC	15	TRBV6-5	NA	TRBD2	TRBJ2-1
CSARDLGLAYEQYF	TGCAGTGCTAGAGATCTAGGACTAGCGTACGAGCAGTACTTC	14	TRBV20-1	NA	TRBD2	TRBJ2-7
CASSFAASSYEQYF	TGTGCCAGCTCATTCGCAGCGAGCTCCTACGAGCAGTACTTC	14	TRBV5-4	NA	NA	TRBJ2-7
CASSQDRRGESSGNTIYF	TGTGCCAGCAGCCAAGATCGAAGGGGGGAGTCCTCTGGAAACACCATATATTTT	18	TRBV4-2	NA	NA	TRBJ1-3
CASSAGLAGADEQFF	TGTGCCAGCAGTGCGGGACTAGCGGGAGCGGATGAGCAGTTCTTC	15	TRBV2	many	TRBD2	TRBJ2-1
CASSQRDSGPYEQYF	TGCGCCAGCAGCCAGCGAGACAGCGGGCCCTACGAGCAGTACTTC	15	TRBV4-1	few	NA	TRBJ2-7
CASSYSSGTMEFF	TGTGCCAGCAGTTACTCGTCCGGGACAATGGAGTTCTTC	13	TRBV6-5	many	NA	TRBJ2-1
CASSSGQSYQETQYF	TGTGCCAGCAGCTCGGGACAGTCGTACCAAGAGACCCAGTACTTC	15	TRBV7-6	many	TRBD1	TRBJ2-5
CASSLLGLRGPGEKLFF	TGTGCCAGCAGTTTGCTCGGTCTCAGGGGGCCGGGTGAAAAACTGTTTTTT	17	TRBV27	NA	TRBD1	TRBJ1-4
CASSSTVWGSGANVLTF	TGTGCCAGCAGCTCCACCGTCTGGGGCTCTGGGGCCAACGTCCTGACTTTC	17	TRBV7-8	NA	NA	TRBJ2-6
CASSVGAGEGTDTQYF	TGTGCCAGCAGCGTAGGCGCGGGAGAAGGCACAGATACGCAGTATTTT	16	TRBV9	NA	TRBD2	TRBJ2-3
CSARDQIKETQYF	TGCAGTGCTAGAGATCAAATCAAAGAGACCCAGTACTTC	13	TRBV20-1	few	NA	TRBJ2-5
CASSLKARDLGNTIYF	TGTGCCAGCAGCTTAAAGGCCCGAGATTTAGGAAACACCATATATTTT	16	TRBV7-2	many	NA	TRBJ1-3
CATSDSGVLGETQYF	TGTGCCACCAGTGATTCAGGGGTGTTAGGGGAGACCCAGTACTTC	15	TRBV24-1	NA	NA	TRBJ2-5
CASSSGREQFF	TGTGCCAGCAGTTCCGGACGCGAGCAGTTCTTC	11	TRBV12-3/TRBV12-4	few	NA	TRBJ2-1
CASSFGGGGADTQYF	TGTGCCAGCAGTTTTGGCGGGGGGGGGGCAGATACGCAGTATTTT	15	TRBV12-3/TRBV12-4	many	TRBD2	TRBJ2-3
CASSQDLMDRLNTEAFF	TGCGCCAGCAGCCAAGATCTTATGGACAGGCTGAACACTGAAGCTTTCTTT	17	TRBV4-1	few	TRBD1	TRBJ1-1
CASSLGVGGHYGYTF	TGTGCCAGCAGTTTAGGAGTAGGCGGGCACTATGGCTACACCTTC	15	TRBV12-3/TRBV12-4	many	NA	TRBJ1-2
CASSPGTSDEQYF	TGTGCCAGCAGCCCCGGGACTAGCGACGAGCAGTACTTC	13	TRBV7-9	few	TRBD2	TRBJ2-7
CASKTGTGTYGYTF	TGTGCCAGCAAAACCGGGACAGGGACCTATGGCTACACCTTC	14	TRBV11-2	NA	TRBD1	TRBJ1-2
CATSLDRSDGYTF	TGTGCCACCAGTTTGGACCGGTCGGATGGCTACACCTTC	13	TRBV24-1	many	NA	TRBJ1-2
CASNFQGLEKLFF	TGTGCCAGCAACTTTCAGGGGTTGGAAAAACTGTTTTTT	13	TRBV2	few	NA	TRBJ1-4
CASSVRTANTGELFF	TGTGCCAGCAGTGTCAGGACTGCGAACACCGGGGAGCTGTTTTTT	15	TRBV2	NA	NA	TRBJ2-2
CASSVVTGDEKLFF	TGCGCCAGCAGCGTGGTGACAGGGGATGAAAAACTGTTTTTT	14	TRBV5-1	few	TRBD1	TRBJ1-4
CASSQEGQPSTDTQYF	TGCGCCAGCAGCCAGGAGGGACAGCCTAGCACAGATACGCAGTATTTT	16	TRBV4-1	NA	NA	TRBJ2-3
CASSQASGWLRKGSTDTQYF	TGTGCCAGCAGCCAAGCGTCAGGGTGGTTGAGGAAGGGGAGCACAGATACGCAGTATTTT	20	TRBV14	NA	NA	TRBJ2-3
CASSFAATATNEKLFF	TGTGCCAGCAGTTTTGCAGCTACAGCAACTAATGAAAAACTGTTTTTT	16	TRBV28	many	NA	TRBJ1-4
CASSSYLIPGQGRSGANVLTF	TGTGCCAGCAGCTCCTACCTTATACCGGGACAGGGGCGGTCTGGGGCCAACGTCCTGACTTTC	21	TRBV11-2	NA	TRBD1	TRBJ2-6
CASSVYENTEAFF	TGTGCCAGCAGCGTCTACGAGAACACTGAAGCTTTCTTT	13	TRBV7-8	many	NA	TRBJ1-1
CASSPPAQGAGANVLTF	TGTGCCAGCTCACCACCGGCACAGGGGGCTGGGGCCAACGTCCTGACTTTC	17	TRBV18	few	TRBD1	TRBJ2-6
CASSDSTGSPLHF	TGTGCCAGCTCGGACAGCACAGGGTCACCCCTCCACTTT	13	TRBV19	NA	NA	TRBJ1-6